A single sample gave rise to the 29 T cell receptor beta chains below, sequenced in a study of blood T cell repertoires in COVID-19 (dated by TCRdb to the early 2020s). Receptor amplification or capture employed the immunoSEQ multiplex PCR assay. In its TCRdb copy, this immuneACCESS table keeps in-frame sequences only and misses some clones. Where compared with another copy, unresolved V genes explain less than half of these, and the others have no known cause. The sample table lists approximately 390,000 clones, approximately 85% of them with a count of one. 2% to 2.5% of the sample is taken by the ten largest. What was sequenced was PBMCs or T cells enriched from blood (not recorded which). The receptors were sampled from a woman aged 40 to 55 with acute COVID-19.

This clone was found once. This chain joins TRBV29-1 and TRBJ1-2, with 7 bases lining up with TRBD1. Trimming at V came to 3 bases and at J to 7 bases, leaving 5 bases not matched to a gene. The CDR3 extends over 12 amino acids. Looked up from germline, CDR1 is SQVTM and CDR2 is ANQGSEA. CDR3 sequence reads: CSVETGWGGYTF. CDR3 bases: TGCAGCGTTGAGACAGGGTGGGGTGGCTACACCTTC.

The CDR3 bases are TGTGCCAGCAGTGAACCTACTAGCGGGGGTATCGCAGATACGCAGTATTTT. This gives the protein CASSEPTSGGIADTQYF. The chain joins TRBV2 to TRBJ2-3; 11 bases agree with TRBD2. CDR1 and CDR2 (germline): SNHLY, FYNNEI. V dropped 2 bases and J dropped 4; count of bases not matched to a gene: 8. The CDR3 loop spans 17 amino acids.

This clone came up once. The V call is TRBV21-1, the J call TRBJ1-4; the table calls TRBD1, which could not be checked here. TRBV21-1 is termed a pseudogene. The CDR3 extends over 17 amino acids. The CDR3 loop reads CASLDRQGELRVEKLFF. CDR3 coding DNA: TGTGCCAGCCTGGATAGGCAGGGGGAACTTAGGGTTGAAAAACTGTTTTTT.

This clone was recorded once. The gene calls are TRBV12-5 and TRBJ2-4, with D maybe TRBD2 (5 bases). The CDR3 is 17 amino acids. CDR1 is LGHNT and CDR2 is FRNRAP in the germline V gene. The V and J ends lost 2 bases and 1 base respectively, with 15 bases between them. CDR3 sequence reads: CASGLITSRSAKNIQYF. The CDR3 region has the DNA TGTGCTAGTGGTTTGATAACTAGTCGATCGGCCAAAAACATTCAGTACTTC.

The DNA of the CDR3 is TGTGCCAGCAGCTACCTTTCCGGGACAGTCACTGAAGCTTTCTTT. It encodes CASSYLSGTVTEAFF. This chain links TRBV7-8 with TRBJ1-1, with 7 bases identical to TRBD1. CDR1 SGHVS and CDR2 FQNEAQ come from the germline V gene. The CDR3 sequence is 15 residues long. The trim removed 4 bases at V and 4 bases at J, leaving 9 bases unmatched. Complete variable domain (other parts from reference TRBV7-8 and TRBJ1-1): GAGVSQSPRYKVAKRGQDVALRCDPISGHVSLFWYQQALGQGPEFLTYFQNEAQLDKSGLPSDRFFAERPEGSVSTLKIQRTQQEDSAVYLCASSYLSGTVTEAFFGQGTRLTVV.

This sequence joins TRBV18 and TRBJ1-2; 7 bases fit TRBD1. CDR1 KGHSH and CDR2 LQKENI come from the germline V gene. Germline trimming cut 6 bases from V and 0 bases from J; bases unmatched to any gene: 7. The CDR3 covers 15 residues. The CDR3: CASSQATGSNYGYTF. DNA for the CDR3: TGTGCCAGCTCCCAAGCGACAGGGTCTAACTATGGCTACACCTTC.

On this clone itself: This CDR3 is also generated by other DNA sequences in the sample. The chain employs TRBV19 and TRBJ1-2; 8 nucleotides line up with TRBD1. The CDR3 consists of 13 residues. The trim removed 3 bases at V and 7 bases at J, leaving 4 bases unmatched. CDR1 is LNHDA, CDR2 SQIVND, per germline (reference sequence). The CDR3 region has the DNA TGTGCCAGTAGTATCGGACAGGGTAGTGGCTACACCTTC. Protein: CASSIGQGSGYTF.

V gene TRBV7-7 combines with J gene TRBJ2-7; 12 nucleotides line up with TRBD1. Trimming at V came to 1 base and at J to 6 bases, leaving 4 bases not matched to a gene. The CDR3 runs 15 residues. The germline gives CDR1 SSHAT, CDR2 FNYEAQ (reference sequence). The CDR3: CASSLGPGQGAEQYF. The CDR3 nucleotides are TGTGCCAGCAGCTTAGGTCCGGGACAGGGGGCCGAGCAGTACTTC.

This chain links TRBV12-3 or TRBV12-4 with TRBJ2-7; TRBD1 agrees at 7 bases. The length of the CDR3 is 11 residues. The V gene end was trimmed by 5 bases and the J gene end by 9 bases; junction bases not matched to a gene: 4. The chain's CDR3 is CASSDRVVQYF. The CDR3 coding sequence is TGTGCCAGCAGTGACAGGGTGGTGCAGTACTTC.

This sequence joins TRBV28 and TRBJ2-6; possible D gene TRBD2, 5 bases. The CDR3 sequence is 14 residues long. V was cut by 9 bases and J by 0 bases, with 9 bases left in between. Germline CDR1 and CDR2: MDHEN and SYDVKM. The DNA of the CDR3 is TGTGCCAGTTCGGGGAGCTCTGGGGCCAACGTCCTGACTTTC. This gives the protein CASSGSSGANVLTF.

This clone occurred once. The same CDR3 is also encoded by other DNA sequences in this sample. CDR3 region: CASSLQGYEQYF. The DNA of the CDR3 is TGTGCCAGCAGCTTACAGGGATACGAGCAGTACTTC. J is TRBJ2-7 and V is TRBV7-9; a weak D match, TRBD1 (5 bases). This CDR3 contains 12 residues. Germline CDR1 SEHNR, CDR2 FQNEAQ (reference sequence). The V gene lost 2 bases and the J gene lost 4 bases, with 6 bases spanning the gap.

The gene calls are TRBV19 and TRBJ1-1; 7 bases are shared with TRBD1. Trimming removed 10 bases from V and 5 bases from J; junction bases left unmatched: 13. This CDR3 has 14 residues. Germline-derived CDR1 and CDR2 are LNHDA and SQIVND (reference sequence). Here the CDR3 reads CATAIRGTRTEAFF. The DNA of the CDR3 is TGTGCCACCGCCATCAGGGGGACGAGGACTGAAGCTTTCTTT.

The V and J genes are TRBV12-3 or TRBV12-4 and TRBJ1-2, with D tentatively TRBD1 (6 bases). The CDR3 extends over 13 amino acids. V gave up 4 bases and J gave up 6 bases, with 12 bases separating them. The CDR3 nucleotides read TGTGCCAGCAGTTCGGACAGAAGTAATGGCTACACCTTC. Translating gives CASSSDRSNGYTF.

The chain has TRBV25-1 and TRBJ1-5; 9 bases are shared with TRBD1. In germline, CDR1 is MGHDK, CDR2 SYGVNS. After removal of 6 bases from V and 7 bases from J, the junction contained 1 base not matched to a gene. This CDR3 is built from 12 residues. CDR3 in amino acids: CASRTGGQPQHF. As DNA, the CDR3 is TGTGCCAGCAGAACAGGGGGCCAGCCCCAGCATTTT.

The chain couples TRBV7-9 to TRBJ1-1; TRBD1 might be the D (6 bases). V dropped 1 base and J dropped 5 bases, with 11 bases sitting between them. This CDR3 has 14 amino acids. CDR1 and CDR2 from the germline V gene are SEHNR and FQNEAQ (reference sequence). The CDR3 loop reads CASSLVTGLTEAFF. In nucleotides, the CDR3 is TGTGCCAGCAGCTTAGTAACAGGGTTGACTGAAGCTTTCTTT. Together with reference TRBV7-9 and TRBJ1-1, the CDR3 gives the full variable domain: DTGVSQNPRHKITKRGQNVTFRCDPISEHNRLYWYRQTLGQGPEFLTYFQNEAQLEKSRLLSDRFSAERPKGSFSTLEIQRTEQGDSAMYLCASSLVTGLTEAFFGQGTRLTVV.

V and J are TRBV2 and TRBJ2-7; 7 nucleotides align to TRBD2. CDR1 is SNHLY, CDR2 FYNNEI, per germline. The CDR3 loop spans 14 amino acids. The ends lost 4 bases at V and 7 bases at J; junction bases unmatched: 10. CDR3 loop: CASSVDGGFHEQYF. The CDR3 region has the DNA TGTGCCAGCAGTGTCGACGGGGGGTTCCATGAGCAGTACTTC.

This clone was seen a single time. The chain carries TRBV9 and TRBJ1-1; 8 bases line up with TRBD1. CDR1 is SGDLS and CDR2 is YYNGEE in the germline V gene. The ends lost 3 bases at V and 2 bases at J; junction bases unmatched: 6. This CDR3 has 15 amino acids. The chain's CDR3 is CASSAFRGPNTEAFF. Here the CDR3 DNA reads TGTGCCAGCAGCGCCTTCAGGGGGCCAAACACTGAAGCTTTCTTT. The variable domain in full, completed from reference TRBV9 and TRBJ1-1, reads DSGVTQTPKHLITATGQRVTLRCSPRSGDLSVYWYQQSLDQGLQFLIQYYNGEERAKGNILERFSAQQFPDLHSELNLSSLELGDSALYFCASSAFRGPNTEAFFGQGTRLTVV.

The chain couples TRBV2 to TRBJ1-4; 7 bases line up with TRBD1. V was clipped by 6 bases and J by 8 bases; unmatched bases: 15. Germline CDR1 and CDR2: SNHLY and FYNNEI. CDR3 size: 16 residues. DNA of the CDR3: TGTGCCAGCAGCCCCCCTGGGACAGAACAGAAGGAAAAACTGTTTTTT. Its translation: CASSPPGTEQKEKLFF.

The DNA for the CDR3 is TGTGCCAGCAGTTTGAGACGGGATACCCACTATGGCTACACCTTC. This sequence encodes CASSLRRDTHYGYTF. V and J are TRBV6-5 and TRBJ1-2; no definite D call. The V end lost 4 bases, the J end lost 3 bases, and 15 bases lay between the germline ends. The germline gives CDR1 MNHEY, CDR2 SVGAGI. CDR3 length equals 15 residues.

The gene calls are TRBV9 and TRBJ1-2; 8 positions agree with TRBD1. The germline V gene has CDR1 SGDLS and CDR2 YYNGEE. The CDR3 sequence is 14 residues long. Unmatched junction bases numbered 4, after V lost 3 bases and J lost 3 bases. CDR3 nucleotides: TGTGCCAGCAGCGGGACAGGGTCTTACTATGGCTACACCTTC. This gives the protein CASSGTGSYYGYTF. Full variable domain (remainder filled in from reference TRBV9 and TRBJ1-2): DSGVTQTPKHLITATGQRVTLRCSPRSGDLSVYWYQQSLDQGLQFLIQYYNGEERAKGNILERFSAQQFPDLHSELNLSSLELGDSALYFCASSGTGSYYGYTFGSGTRLTVV.

The chain employs TRBV11-2 and TRBJ2-7, with 8 bases fitting TRBD2. V lost 1 base to trimming and J lost 3 bases; unmatched junction nucleotides: 5. Per the germline V gene, CDR1 is SGHAT and CDR2 is FQNNGV. This CDR3 comprises 15 residues. CDR3: CASSLVAGGYYEQYF. DNA for the CDR3: TGTGCCAGCAGCTTAGTCGCGGGGGGCTACTACGAGCAGTACTTC. Supplemented by reference TRBV11-2 and TRBJ2-7, the full variable domain reads EAGVAQSPRYKIIEKRQSVAFWCNPISGHATLYWYQQILGQGPKLLIQFQNNGVVDDSQLPKDRFSAERLKGVDSTLKIQPAKLEDSAVYLCASSLVAGGYYEQYFGPGTRLTVT.

The chain couples TRBV27 to TRBJ1-2; D perhaps matches TRBD1 (5 bases). CDR1 is MNHEY, CDR2 SMNVEV, per germline (reference sequence). V was trimmed by 4 bases and J by 7 bases, leaving 19 bases between them. The CDR3 spans 15 residues. The CDR3, as DNA: TGTGCCAGCAGTTGGCGTTGGGGGGGTTCGGCTGGCTACACCTTC. The encoded protein is CASSWRWGGSAGYTF.

Turning to this clone: The sample holds other DNA sequences that translate to the same CDR3. The chain recombines TRBV19 with TRBJ1-5; a possible D gene is TRBD1 (6 bases). This CDR3 comprises 13 residues. Germline loops: CDR1 LNHDA, CDR2 SQIVND (reference sequence). Trimming cost V 6 bases and J 3 bases, with 9 bases left between them. As DNA, the CDR3 is TGTGCCAGTAGCCAGGGGTCCAATCAGCCCCAGCATTTT. As protein: CASSQGSNQPQHF.

The chain has TRBV7-9 and TRBJ2-3; D gene ambiguous. Looked up from germline, CDR1 is SEHNR and CDR2 is FQNEAQ (reference sequence). Trimming pared 5 bases from V and 2 bases from J, leaving 11 bases between. The CDR3 has 14 residues. The CDR3 region has the DNA TGTGCCAGCAGCCCCTTCACTTTCACAGATACGCAGTATTTT. It is translated as CASSPFTFTDTQYF.

The chain links TRBV11-2 to TRBJ1-1, with no clear D. The germline V gene encodes CDR1 SGHAT and CDR2 FQNNGV. The CDR3 length is 16 residues. The V end lost 0 bases, the J end lost 0 bases, and 11 bases lay between the germline ends. Here the CDR3 DNA reads TGTGCCAGCAGCTTAGATCGGCCGCGGGTGAACACTGAAGCTTTCTTT. It encodes CASSLDRPRVNTEAFF.

V and J are TRBV30 and TRBJ2-2; the D gene is possibly TRBD2 (5 bases). Germline CDR1 reads GTSNPN; CDR2 reads SVGIG (reference sequence). The ends were cut back, 1 base at V and 1 base at J, with 7 bases in the middle. The CDR3 contains 14 residues. CDR3 in amino acids: CAWSGSGNTGELFF. CDR3 DNA sequence: TGTGCCTGGAGTGGGAGCGGGAACACCGGGGAGCTGTTTTTT.

This clone appeared once. The rearrangement uses TRBV4-2 and TRBJ2-3; 12 bases agree with TRBD2. The length of the CDR3 is 16 residues. Looked up from germline, CDR1 is LGHNA and CDR2 is YNFKEQ. The ends lost 2 bases at V and 4 bases at J; junction bases unmatched: 4. The CDR3 sequence: CASSQKLAGGPDTQYF. The CDR3 nucleotides read TGTGCCAGCAGCCAAAAACTAGCGGGGGGACCAGATACGCAGTATTTT.

In this sample, this clone turned up a few times. V is TRBV7-9 and J is TRBJ1-1; TRBD1 aligns across 7 bases. J lost 4 bases, V lost 7 bases, and 9 bases had no gene match. The CDR3 loop spans 14 amino acids. CDR1 is SEHNR and CDR2 is FQNEAQ in the germline V gene (reference sequence). CDR3 sequence: CASTFAGGSTEAFF. DNA for the CDR3: TGTGCCAGCACCTTCGCAGGGGGAAGCACTGAAGCTTTCTTT.

The J gene is TRBJ2-5, the V gene TRBV5-1, with a tentative D call TRBD2 (7 bases). The germline gives CDR1 SGHRS, CDR2 YFSETQ. Trimming took off 4 bases at V and 2 bases at J, with 12 bases between the two ends. The CDR3 is 14 residues long. DNA of the CDR3: TGCGCCAGCAGCGGCGGGGGCCCTCAAGAGACCCAGTACTTC. Translated, it gives CASSGGGPQETQYF.